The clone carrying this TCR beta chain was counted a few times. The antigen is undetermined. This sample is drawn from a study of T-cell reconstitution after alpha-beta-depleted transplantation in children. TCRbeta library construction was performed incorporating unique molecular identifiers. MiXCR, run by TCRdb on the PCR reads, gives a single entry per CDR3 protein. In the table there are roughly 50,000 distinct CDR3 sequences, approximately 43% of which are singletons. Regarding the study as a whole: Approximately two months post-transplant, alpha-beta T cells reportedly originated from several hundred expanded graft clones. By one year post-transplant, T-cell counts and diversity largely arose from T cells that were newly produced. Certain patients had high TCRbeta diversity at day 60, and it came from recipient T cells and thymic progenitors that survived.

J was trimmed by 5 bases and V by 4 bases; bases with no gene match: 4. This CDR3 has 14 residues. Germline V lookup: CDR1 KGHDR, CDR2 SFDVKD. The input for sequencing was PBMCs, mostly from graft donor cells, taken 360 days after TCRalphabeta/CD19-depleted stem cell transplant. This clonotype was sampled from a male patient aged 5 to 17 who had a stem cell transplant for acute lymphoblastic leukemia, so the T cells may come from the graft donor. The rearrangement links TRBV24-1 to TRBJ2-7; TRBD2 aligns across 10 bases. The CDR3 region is CATSDTGLANEQYF. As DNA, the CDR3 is TGTGCCACCAGTGACACGGGACTAGCGAACGAGCAGTACTTC.